This T cell receptor (beta chain) appears in the sequencing data of a study of T cell repertoires in cytomegalovirus infection. Study background: From public TCR beta signatures came an indication of both CMV infection and matching HLA type.

Turning to this clonotype: What it binds is not known.

Broader study findings: What dominated the ex vivo response were HLA-C-restricted CMV-specific TCR beta clonotypes. Adding up the frequency of public TCR beta families identified people who carried CMV plus the relevant HLA.

Each CDR3 protein is one row after TCRdb ran MiXCR on the reads. Found here are around 530,000 distinct CDR3 sequences, approximately 25% of them singletons; the top ten hold around 14%. The germline V gene encodes CDR1 SGHTA and CDR2 FQGNSA. The CDR3 has 15 residues. Trimming shortened V by 1 base and J by 3 bases, and 10 bases separated the two germline ends. V usage is TRBV7-2 and J usage is TRBJ2-1; possibly TRBD2 for D (6 bases). The specimen was PBMCs. This receptor was obtained from a human donor in good health (CMV status not recorded). Some clones in this sample may be carry-over from other donors' samples. The CDR3 loop is CASSLGPRGYNEQFF. DNA for the CDR3: TGTGCCAGCAGCTTAGGACCGCGGGGCTACAATGAGCAGTTCTTC. Full variable domain (remainder filled in from reference TRBV7-2 and TRBJ2-1): GAGVSQSPSNKVTEKGKDVELRCDPISGHTALYWYRQSLGQGLEFLIYFQGNSAPDKSGLPSDRFSAERTGGSVSTLTIQRTQQEDSAVYLCASSLGPRGYNEQFFGPGTRLTVL.